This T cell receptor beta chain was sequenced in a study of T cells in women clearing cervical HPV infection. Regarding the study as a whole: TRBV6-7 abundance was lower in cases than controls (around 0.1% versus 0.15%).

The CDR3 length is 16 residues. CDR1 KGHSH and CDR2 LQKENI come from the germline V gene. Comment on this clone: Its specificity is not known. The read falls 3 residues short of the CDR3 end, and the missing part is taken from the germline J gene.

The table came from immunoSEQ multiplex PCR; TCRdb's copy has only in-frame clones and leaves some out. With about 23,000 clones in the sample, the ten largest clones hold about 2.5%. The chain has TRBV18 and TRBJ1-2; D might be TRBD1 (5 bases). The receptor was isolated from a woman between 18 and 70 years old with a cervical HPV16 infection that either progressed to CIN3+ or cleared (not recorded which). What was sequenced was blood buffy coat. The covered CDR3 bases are TGTGCCAGCTCACCACAGGACGGACAAATCTACAATGAC. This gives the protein CASSPQDGQIYND. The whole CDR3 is CASSPQDGQIYNDYTF.